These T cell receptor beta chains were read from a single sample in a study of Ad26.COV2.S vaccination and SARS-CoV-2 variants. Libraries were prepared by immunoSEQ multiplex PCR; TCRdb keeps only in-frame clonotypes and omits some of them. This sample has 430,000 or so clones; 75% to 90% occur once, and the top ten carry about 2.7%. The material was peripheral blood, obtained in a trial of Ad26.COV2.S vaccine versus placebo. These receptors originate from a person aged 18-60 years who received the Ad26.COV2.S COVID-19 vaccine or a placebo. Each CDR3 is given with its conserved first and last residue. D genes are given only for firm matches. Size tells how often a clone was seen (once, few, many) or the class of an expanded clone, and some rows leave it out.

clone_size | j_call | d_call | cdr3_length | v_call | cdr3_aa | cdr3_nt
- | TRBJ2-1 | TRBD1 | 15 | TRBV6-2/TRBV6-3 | CASSGTGGWDNEQFF | TGTGCCAGCAGTGGGACAGGGGGCTGGGACAATGAGCAGTTCTTC
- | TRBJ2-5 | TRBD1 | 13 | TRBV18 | CASSDRASETQYF | TGTGCCAGCTCAGACAGGGCTTCTGAGACCCAGTACTTC
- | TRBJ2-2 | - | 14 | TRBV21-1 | CASSWDRHTGELFF | TGTGCCAGCAGCTGGGACAGACACACCGGGGAGCTGTTTTTT
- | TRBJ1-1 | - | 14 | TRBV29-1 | CSVVSMILDTEAFF | TGCAGCGTTGTATCGATGATTTTGGACACTGAAGCTTTCTTT
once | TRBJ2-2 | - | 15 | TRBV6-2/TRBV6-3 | CASSYPRVFTGELFF | TGTGCCAGCAGTTACCCCAGGGTTTTTACCGGGGAGCTGTTTTTT
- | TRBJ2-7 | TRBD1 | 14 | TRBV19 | CASSLRDSPYEQYF | TGTGCCAGTAGTCTCCGGGACAGTCCCTACGAGCAGTACTTC
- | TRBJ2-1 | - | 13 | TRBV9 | CASSVGGRSEQFF | TGTGCCAGCAGCGTAGGGGGTCGGAGTGAGCAGTTCTTC
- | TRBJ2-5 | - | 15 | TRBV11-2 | CASSLDRARTGAQYF | TGTGCCAGCAGCTTAGATCGGGCCAGAACGGGGGCCCAGTACTTC
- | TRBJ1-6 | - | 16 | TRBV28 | CASSLPRTVYNSPLHF | TGTGCCAGCAGTTTACCCCGGACAGTTTATAATTCACCCCTCCACTTT
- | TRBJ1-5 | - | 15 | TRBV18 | CASSPSWGGYQPQHF | TGTGCCAGCTCACCGTCATGGGGGGGTTACCAGCCCCAGCATTTT
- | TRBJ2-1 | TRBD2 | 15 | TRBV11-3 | CASSSSGDSYNEQFF | TGTGCCAGCAGCTCCAGCGGGGATTCATACAATGAGCAGTTCTTC
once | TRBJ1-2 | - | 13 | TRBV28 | CASSFLGGNGYTF | TGTGCCAGCAGTTTTTTGGGGGGGAATGGCTACACCTTC
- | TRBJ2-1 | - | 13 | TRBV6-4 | CASSDSSWTTPFF | TGTGCCAGCAGTGACTCGAGTTGGACTACCCCGTTCTTC
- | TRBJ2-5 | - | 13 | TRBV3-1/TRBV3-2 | CASSQGRRETQYF | TGTGCCAGCAGCCAAGGTAGGCGAGAGACCCAGTACTTC
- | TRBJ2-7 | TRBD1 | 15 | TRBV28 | CASSLGQGARYEQYF | TGTGCCAGCAGTTTAGGACAGGGGGCGCGTTACGAGCAGTACTTC
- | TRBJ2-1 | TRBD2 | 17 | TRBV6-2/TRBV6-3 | CASSYSGLAGGWDEQFF | TGTGCCAGCAGTTACTCGGGACTAGCGGGGGGATGGGATGAGCAGTTCTTC
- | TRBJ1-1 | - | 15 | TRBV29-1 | CSVEGIQGGITEAFF | TGCAGCGTTGAGGGGATACAGGGAGGTATCACTGAAGCTTTCTTT
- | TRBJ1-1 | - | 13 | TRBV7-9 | CASSRGLYTEAFF | TGTGCCAGCAGTCGAGGACTCTACACTGAAGCTTTCTTT
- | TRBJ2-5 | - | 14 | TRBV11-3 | CASSLEREQETQYF | TGTGCCAGCAGCTTAGAACGGGAGCAAGAGACCCAGTACTTC
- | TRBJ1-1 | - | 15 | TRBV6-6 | CASSFLADMNTEAFF | TGTGCCAGCAGTTTCCTTGCAGACATGAACACTGAAGCTTTCTTT
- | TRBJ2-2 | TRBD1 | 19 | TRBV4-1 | CASSLRIPGQGVKSGELFF | TGCGCCAGCAGCCTCAGAATCCCGGGACAGGGGGTTAAATCCGGGGAGCTGTTTTTT
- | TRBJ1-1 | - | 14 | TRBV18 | CASSPYVGDTEAFF | TGTGCCAGCTCACCTTACGTGGGGGACACTGAAGCTTTCTTT
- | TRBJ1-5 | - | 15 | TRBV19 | CASSIDPRQNQPQHF | TGTGCCAGTAGTATAGATCCCAGACAGAATCAGCCCCAGCATTTT
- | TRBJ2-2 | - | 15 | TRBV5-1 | CASSRTESNTGELFF | TGCGCCAGCAGCCGGACAGAATCGAACACCGGGGAGCTGTTTTTT
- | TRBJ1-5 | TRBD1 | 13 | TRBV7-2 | CASSLAPGTGEHF | TGTGCCAGCAGCTTAGCCCCTGGGACAGGGGAGCATTTT
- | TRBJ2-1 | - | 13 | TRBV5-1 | CASSFPGVNEQFF | TGCGCCAGCAGCTTCCCCGGGGTCAATGAGCAGTTCTTC
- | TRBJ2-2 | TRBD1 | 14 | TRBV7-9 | CASRLQGLTGELFF | TGTGCCAGCAGGCTACAGGGGCTCACCGGGGAGCTGTTTTTT
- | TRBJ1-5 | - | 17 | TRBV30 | CAWSVVGGSRINQPQHF | TGTGCCTGGAGTGTAGTGGGGGGCTCCCGTATCAATCAGCCCCAGCATTTT
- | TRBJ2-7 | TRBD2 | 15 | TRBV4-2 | CASSHGNGGTYEQYF | TGTGCCAGCAGCCACGGGAACGGGGGGACCTACGAGCAGTACTTC
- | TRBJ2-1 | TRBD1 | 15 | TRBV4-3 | CASSLDRFSYNEQFF | TGCGCCAGCAGCCTGGACAGGTTCTCCTACAATGAGCAGTTCTTC
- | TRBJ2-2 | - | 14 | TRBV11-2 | CASMRGWDTGELFF | TGTGCCAGCATGAGGGGGTGGGATACCGGGGAGCTGTTTTTT
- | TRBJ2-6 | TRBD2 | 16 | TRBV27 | CASSSARLAGANVLTF | TGTGCCAGCAGTTCCGCCCGCCTAGCGGGAGCCAACGTCCTGACTTTC
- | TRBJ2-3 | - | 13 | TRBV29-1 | CSVEEGALDTQYF | TGCAGCGTTGAAGAGGGGGCCCTAGATACGCAGTATTTT
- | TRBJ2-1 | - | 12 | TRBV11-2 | CASSSGYNEQFF | TGTGCCAGCAGCTCGGGGTACAATGAGCAGTTCTTC
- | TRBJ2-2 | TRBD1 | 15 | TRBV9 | CASSLQGAPTGELFF | TGTGCCAGCAGCTTACAGGGGGCACCCACCGGGGAGCTGTTTTTT
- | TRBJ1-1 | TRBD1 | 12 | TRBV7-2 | CASTDRGSEAFF | TGTGCCAGCACCGACAGGGGTAGTGAAGCTTTCTTT
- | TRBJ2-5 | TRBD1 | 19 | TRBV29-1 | CSGQERDRRFSRYQETQYF | TGCAGCGGTCAAGAGAGGGACAGGAGATTTTCCCGGTACCAAGAGACCCAGTACTTC
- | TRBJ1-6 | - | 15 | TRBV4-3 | CASSQASSYNSPLHF | TGCGCCAGCAGCCAAGCGTCGTCGTATAATTCACCCCTCCACTTT
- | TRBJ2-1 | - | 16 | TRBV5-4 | CASSRGGDSLYNEQFF | TGTGCCAGCAGCCGGGGGGGGGACAGTCTTTACAATGAGCAGTTCTTC
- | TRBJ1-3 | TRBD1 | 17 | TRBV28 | CASSLPQGGPGGNTIYF | TGTGCCAGCAGTTTACCCCAGGGGGGGCCAGGTGGAAACACCATATATTTT
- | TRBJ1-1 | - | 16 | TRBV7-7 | CASSPLVGTMNTEAFF | TGTGCTAGCAGCCCTTTGGTTGGCACCATGAACACTGAAGCTTTCTTT
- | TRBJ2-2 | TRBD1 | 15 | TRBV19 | CASSITGGNTGELFF | TGTGCCAGTAGTATTACAGGGGGGAACACCGGGGAGCTGTTTTTT
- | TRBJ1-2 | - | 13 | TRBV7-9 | CASSALSANGYTF | TGTGCCAGCAGCGCCCTCTCGGCGAATGGCTACACCTTC
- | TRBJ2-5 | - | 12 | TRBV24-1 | CATSGDRLVQYF | TGTGCCACCAGTGGAGACAGGTTGGTCCAGTACTTC
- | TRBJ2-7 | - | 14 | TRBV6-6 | CASSPWTRLYEQYF | TGTGCCAGCAGCCCCTGGACGCGTTTATACGAGCAGTACTTC
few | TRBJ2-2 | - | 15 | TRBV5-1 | CASSVTEWNTGELFF | TGCGCCAGCAGCGTGACAGAATGGAACACCGGGGAGCTGTTTTTT
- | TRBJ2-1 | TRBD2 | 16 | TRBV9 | CASSVGWRGDYNEQFF | TGTGCCAGCAGCGTAGGGTGGCGGGGGGACTACAATGAGCAGTTCTTC
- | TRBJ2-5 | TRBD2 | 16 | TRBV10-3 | CAISRTSGGYQETQYF | TGTGCCATCAGCCGGACTAGCGGGGGGTACCAAGAGACCCAGTACTTC
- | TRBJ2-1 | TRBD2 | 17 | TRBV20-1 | CSASGPLAGHFYNEQFF | TGCAGTGCTAGTGGACCACTAGCGGGGCATTTCTACAATGAGCAGTTCTTC
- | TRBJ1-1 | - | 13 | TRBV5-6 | CASSLVRGTEAFF | TGTGCCAGCAGCCTTGTGCGGGGGACTGAAGCTTTCTTT